What follows are 29 T cell receptor beta chains derived from one specimen sequenced in a study of OX40 agonist ivuxolimab in advanced cancers. Sequenced by immunoSEQ multiplex PCR; TCRdb stores in-frame clones only, minus some. This table has around 46,000 clones, roughly 86% appearing once. Sequencing was performed on CD4+ or CD8+ T cells sorted from blood, taken in a trial of the OX40 agonist ivuxolimab. The receptors originated from an adult with an advanced solid tumor such as melanoma, head and neck, liver or kidney cancer.

V is TRBV9 and J is TRBJ1-2; tentatively, D is TRBD1 (6 bases). V was trimmed by 0 bases and J by 1 base, leaving 16 bases between them. This CDR3 has 17 residues. CDR1 is SGDLS, CDR2 YYNGEE, per germline. CDR3 sequence (DNA): TGTGCCAGCAGCGTAGGTCCGGACAGCACTTTTAACTATGGCTACACCTTC. Translating gives CASSVGPDSTFNYGYTF.

This clone was observed a few times. CDR3 in amino acids: CASSLEWGIGTQYF. The DNA for the CDR3 is TGCGCCAGCAGCTTGGAGTGGGGGATAGGTACGCAGTATTTT. The chain employs TRBV5-1 and TRBJ2-3; TRBD1 or TRBD2 may be the D gene (5 bases each). The CDR3 covers 14 residues. V was pared by 0 bases and J by 8 bases, with 13 bases between. In germline, CDR1 is SGHRS, CDR2 YFSETQ.

V and J are TRBV4-3 and TRBJ1-5; the D is unclear. Germline V gene sequence: CDR1 LGHNA, CDR2 YSLEER. Trimming stripped 3 bases from V and 9 bases from J, with 15 bases between. The CDR3 runs to 14 residues. In DNA form, the CDR3 reads TGCGCCAGCAGCCAGGACCCATCCCACGGGCCCCAGCATTTT. Translating it yields CASSQDPSHGPQHF.

V is TRBV5-1 and J is TRBJ1-1; maybe TRBD1 (6 bases). Germline assignment: CDR1 SGHRS and CDR2 YFSETQ. This CDR3 is built from 16 residues. Trimming took off 0 bases at V and 5 bases at J, with 17 bases between the two ends. The CDR3 sequence: CASSLGNREGRTEAFF. CDR3 sequence (DNA): TGCGCCAGCAGCTTGGGGAACAGGGAAGGGAGGACTGAAGCTTTCTTT.

This rearrangement joins TRBV6-5 to TRBJ1-2; D ambiguous. V was clipped by 8 bases and J by 2 bases, with 12 bases between them. The CDR3 is 13 residues long. Germline CDR1 and CDR2: MNHEY and SVGAGI. CDR3 sequence: CASLRYNNYGYTF. The CDR3 DNA reads as TGTGCCAGCCTCCGTTACAACAACTATGGCTACACCTTC.

The V call is TRBV15, the J call TRBJ2-2; the D gene is possibly TRBD2 (5 bases). The CDR3 length is 16 residues. V was trimmed by 6 bases and J by 0 bases, leaving 14 bases between them. The germline CDR1 and CDR2 sequences are LNHNV and YYDKDF (reference sequence). The CDR3 spells CATSLDRDSNTGELFF. In DNA form, the CDR3 reads TGTGCCACCAGTCTAGATCGGGATTCGAACACCGGGGAGCTGTTTTTT. The full variable domain, rest sourced from reference TRBV15 and TRBJ2-2, is DAMVIQNPRYQVTQFGKPVTLSCSQTLNHNVMYWYQQKSSQAPKLLFHYYDKDFNNEADTPDNFQSRRPNTSFCFLDIRSPGLGDTAMYLCATSLDRDSNTGELFFGEGSRLTVL.

This sequence joins TRBV6-5 and TRBJ1-4; TRBD1 agrees at 9 bases. Germline-derived CDR1 and CDR2 are MNHEY and SVGAGI. There are 16 residues in the CDR3. J was trimmed by 5 bases and V by 1 base; bases with no gene match: 5. The CDR3 sequence: CASSYLGGTGNEKLFF. CDR3 sequence (DNA): TGTGCCAGCAGTTACTTAGGGGGGACAGGGAATGAAAAACTGTTTTTT.

The J gene is TRBJ1-5, the V gene TRBV6-5; D gene uncertain. CDR3 size: 13 residues. The V end was cut by 4 bases, the J end by 6 bases, with 10 bases between. CDR1 MNHEY and CDR2 SVGAGI come from the germline V gene. CDR3 in DNA: TGTGCCAGCAGTTCTGGCATGGGTCAGCCCCAGCATTTT. This encodes CASSSGMGQPQHF.

The CDR3 coding sequence is TGTGCCAGCAGCTTGTGGGGGGGGCCGAAGGAGCAGTTCTTC. Protein: CASSLWGGPKEQFF. The chain couples TRBV5-4 to TRBJ2-1; maybe TRBD2 (7 bases). Deletions cut 1 base from V and 10 bases from J, with 15 bases between. The V gene's germline CDR1 is SGHNT and CDR2 YYREEE (reference sequence). CDR3 length: 14 amino acids.

The DNA for the CDR3 is TGTGCCAGCTCACCACCGGTTTTAGGCCAGACTGAAGCTTTCTTT. Translating gives CASSPPVLGQTEAFF. The rearrangement links TRBV18 to TRBJ1-1; no reliable D call. V lost 0 bases to trimming and J lost 5 bases, with 13 bases between them. In germline, CDR1 is KGHSH, CDR2 LQKENI. The CDR3 covers 15 residues.

The chain uses TRBV11-2 and TRBJ2-3; D unclear. CDR1 SGHAT and CDR2 FQNNGV come from the germline V gene. This CDR3 spans 11 amino acids. Trimming stripped 3 bases from V and 7 bases from J, with 5 bases between. The CDR3 DNA follows: TGTGCCAGCAGCTTCGGTAATACGCAGTATTTT. Translating gives CASSFGNTQYF.

The chain has TRBV4-3 and TRBJ2-7; D unclear. There are 15 residues in the CDR3. From germline, CDR1 is LGHNA and CDR2 YSLEER. Between the trimmed V and J ends, which lost 0 bases and 0 bases, there was a span of 9 bases. CDR3 sequence reads: CASSQDPDGSYEQYF. Written as DNA, the CDR3 is TGCGCCAGCAGCCAAGATCCGGACGGCTCCTACGAGCAGTACTTC.

This chain connects TRBV7-9 to TRBJ2-3; tentative D call: TRBD1 (5 bases). The CDR3 is made up of 16 amino acids. Trimming took 2 bases from V and 3 from J, leaving 15 bases between them. The germline gives CDR1 SEHNR, CDR2 FQNEAQ (reference sequence). The CDR3 loop is CASSLPLIGETDTQYF. In DNA, the CDR3 is TGTGCCAGCAGCTTACCTTTGATAGGGGAAACAGATACGCAGTATTTT.

This clone was seen a few times. This chain joins TRBV7-3 and TRBJ1-2; D is unresolved. CDR3 length: 12 residues. Per germline, CDR1 SGHTA and CDR2 FQGTGA. Trimming took 5 bases from V and 9 from J, leaving 13 bases between them. The CDR3: CASSLGLGSYTF. The CDR3 DNA reads as TGTGCCAGCAGCCTAGGACTAGGGAGCTACACCTTC.

This chain connects TRBV19 to TRBJ2-7; D may be TRBD1 or TRBD2 (5 bases each). Germline CDR1 LNHDA, CDR2 SQIVND (reference sequence). The length of the CDR3 is 14 residues. V was trimmed by 5 bases and J by 0 bases, leaving 11 bases between them. CDR3 DNA sequence: TGTGCCAGTAGTCCCTCTGGGGGCTCCTACGAGCAGTACTTC. This gives the protein CASSPSGGSYEQYF.

The rearrangement joins TRBV7-4 to TRBJ1-1, with 7 bases fitting TRBD1. V lost 7 bases and J lost 4; bases outside the gene matches: 18. This CDR3 is 17 amino acids long. The germline V gene has CDR1 SGHVT and CDR2 SQSDAQ. The CDR3 coding sequence is TGTGCCAGCAACACTAGACCGGGACAGCCCTCAATCACTGAAGCTTTCTTT. Protein product: CASNTRPGQPSITEAFF. Complete variable domain (other parts from reference TRBV7-4 and TRBJ1-1): GAGVSQSPRYKVAKRGRDVALRCDSISGHVTLYWYRQTLGQGSEVLTYSQSDAQRDKSGRPSGRFSAERPERSVSTLKIQRTEQGDSAVYLCASNTRPGQPSITEAFFGQGTRLTVV.

The chain uses TRBV5-4 and TRBJ2-3, with D hard to call. Germline loops: CDR1 SGHNT, CDR2 YYREEE (reference sequence). CDR3 length: 16 residues. V dropped 4 bases and J dropped 4 bases, with 19 bases sitting between them. The CDR3 reads CASSDQNFAVSDTQYF. The DNA for the CDR3 is TGTGCCAGCAGCGACCAGAACTTTGCAGTCTCAGATACGCAGTATTTT.

J is TRBJ2-2 and V is TRBV2; D gene unclear. This CDR3 has 14 residues. V was shortened by 3 bases and J by 5 bases, with 10 bases between the two germline ends. Germline values: CDR1 SNHLY, CDR2 FYNNEI. The DNA for the CDR3 is TGTGCCAGCAGTGATCGTTCTGGAACCGGGGAGCTGTTTTTT. This sequence encodes CASSDRSGTGELFF. The full variable domain, completed using reference TRBV2 and TRBJ2-2, is EPEVTQTPSHQVTQMGQEVILRCVPISNHLYFYWYRQILGQKVEFLVSFYNNEISEKSEIFDDQFSVERPDGSNFTLKIRSTKLEDSAMYFCASSDRSGTGELFFGEGSRLTVL.

The V gene is TRBV27, the J gene TRBJ1-4; 7 bases line up with TRBD1. V dropped 5 bases and J dropped 7; count of bases not matched to a gene: 7. This CDR3 contains 14 residues. Germline V gene data show CDR1 as MNHEY and CDR2 as SMNVEV (reference sequence). This CDR3 is CASSLRQGREKLFF. The CDR3 DNA reads TGTGCCAGCAGTCTCCGACAGGGACGTGAAAAACTGTTTTTT.

The chain joins TRBV6-1 to TRBJ2-7, with D perhaps matching TRBD1 or TRBD2 (5 bases each). Germline CDR1 MNHNS, CDR2 SASEGT. V was shortened by 3 bases and J by 0 bases, with 18 bases between the two germline ends. The CDR3 runs to 17 residues. The CDR3 loop reads CASSDYLGELSSYEQYF. The DNA for the CDR3 is TGTGCCAGCAGTGACTACTTGGGGGAACTTAGCTCCTACGAGCAGTACTTC.

The V and J genes are TRBV7-9 and TRBJ1-2; TRBD1 aligns across 9 bases. The CDR3 has 12 residues. Germline V gives CDR1 SEHNR, CDR2 FQNEAQ (reference sequence). The trim removed 10 bases at V and 5 bases at J, leaving 5 bases unmatched. CDR3 amino acids: CATTGGTYGYTF. CDR3 in DNA: TGTGCCACGACAGGGGGAACATATGGCTACACCTTC.

This clone was observed a handful of times. J is TRBJ2-3 and V is TRBV9; D ambiguous. V lost 0 bases to trimming and J lost 5 bases, with 10 bases between them. Germline V CDR1 and CDR2: SGDLS, YYNGEE. There are 14 residues in the CDR3. Written as DNA, the CDR3 is TGTGCCAGCAGCGTAGCCAACCGCGGAGATACGCAGTATTTT. Its translation is CASSVANRGDTQYF. The full variable domain, rest sourced from reference TRBV9 and TRBJ2-3, is DSGVTQTPKHLITATGQRVTLRCSPRSGDLSVYWYQQSLDQGLQFLIQYYNGEERAKGNILERFSAQQFPDLHSELNLSSLELGDSALYFCASSVANRGDTQYFGPGTRLTVL.

The table lists this clone with a count of one. The J gene is TRBJ1-2, the V gene TRBV6-5, with 11 bases fitting TRBD1. V was clipped by 6 bases and J by 6 bases; unmatched bases: 9. CDR3 size: 15 residues. The germline V gene encodes CDR1 MNHEY and CDR2 SVGAGI. CDR3 sequence (DNA): TGTGCCAGCAGGGACAGGGGGCGCGGGATCCATGGCTACACCTTC. It codes for CASRDRGRGIHGYTF.

This clone was seen only once. The chain has TRBV6-1 and TRBJ2-1; 7 nucleotides agree with TRBD2. The germline V gene encodes CDR1 MNHNS and CDR2 SASEGT. The CDR3 loop spans 13 amino acids. V shed 4 bases and J 3 bases; nucleotides not matched to a gene: 0. CDR3 residues: CASSGTSYNEQFF. As DNA, the CDR3 is TGTGCCAGCAGTGGGACTAGCTACAATGAGCAGTTCTTC.

V usage is TRBV28 and J usage is TRBJ2-1; D perhaps matches TRBD1 (7 bases). The CDR3 is 15 residues long. Germline V gene sequence: CDR1 MDHEN, CDR2 SYDVKM. Trimming left V 10 bases short and J 0 bases short, with 16 bases between. CDR3 protein: CATRGVGRSYNEQFF. The CDR3 DNA follows: TGTGCCACCAGGGGGGTCGGGCGCTCCTACAATGAGCAGTTCTTC.

The gene calls are TRBV21-1 and TRBJ2-7. TRBV21-1 is termed a pseudogene. The CDR3 runs to 18 residues. Here the CDR3 reads CASSHFAPWQPRIYEQYF. CDR3 sequence (DNA): TGTGCCAGCAGCCACTTTGCCCCTTGGCAGCCCCGAATCTACGAGCAGTACTTC.

The CDR3 DNA sequence: TGTGCCAGCTCCACAGGGGGCGTAGGCAATGAGCAGTTCTTC. It is translated as CASSTGGVGNEQFF. The genes are TRBV9 and TRBJ2-1; 9 nucleotides agree with TRBD1. Germline V CDR1 and CDR2: SGDLS, YYNGEE. The CDR3 consists of 14 residues. After removal of 7 bases from V and 6 bases from J, the junction contained 8 bases not matched to a gene.

The J gene is TRBJ2-1, the V gene TRBV4-3; weak D call: TRBD1 (6 bases). Trimming removed 4 bases from V and 7 bases from J, with 17 bases in between. Germline assignment: CDR1 LGHNA and CDR2 YSLEER. CDR3 length: 15 amino acids. The CDR3 spells CASSPWPAGENEQFF. The CDR3 DNA reads as TGCGCCAGCAGCCCCTGGCCGGCAGGGGAGAATGAGCAGTTCTTC.

Relative to its sample, this clone is medium-sized. The chain links TRBV4-2 to TRBJ2-5; 10 nucleotides agree with TRBD1. The CDR3 has 15 residues. Germline trimming cut 7 bases from V and 3 bases from J; bases unmatched to any gene: 8. The V gene's germline CDR1 is LGHNA and CDR2 YNFKEQ. CDR3 amino acids: CASTDRGSSEETQYF. The CDR3 nucleotides are TGTGCCAGCACGGACAGGGGGAGTTCTGAAGAGACCCAGTACTTC.